One sample yielded the 27 T cell receptor beta chains listed below, sequenced in a study of T-cell memory formation after mild COVID-19. TCRdb redid the calling of the 5' RACE reads with MiXCR, one entry per CDR3 protein. Of roughly 280,000 distinct CDR3 sequences listed, roughly 8.2% were seen once; the top ten hold roughly 23%. The sample taken for sequencing was PBMCs or a T cell subset sorted from them (not recorded which). All receptors derive from a young man who had mild COVID-19 (a few samples of this study predate the infection). Cell type and time point are not known.

The chain links TRBV29-1 to TRBJ2-1, with 11 positions matching TRBD1. The CDR3 consists of 14 residues. The germline V gene has CDR1 SQVTM and CDR2 ANQGSEA. Trimming cost V 7 bases and J 4 bases; bases outside gene matches: 6. The DNA of the CDR3 is TGCAGCGGGCGGGACAGGGGGAGTTACAATGAGCAGTTCTTC. It translates to CSGRDRGSYNEQFF.

This clonotype was seen ten or more times. The chain links TRBV7-2 to TRBJ2-1; 11 nucleotides line up with TRBD2. V lost 2 bases and J lost 8; bases outside the gene matches: 17. The germline gives CDR1 SGHTA, CDR2 FQGNSA. CDR3 length equals 19 residues. The CDR3 DNA is TGTGCCAGCAGCTTACCACGACTAGCGGGGAAGATTCTACGTGATGAGCAGTTCTTC. Translating it yields CASSLPRLAGKILRDEQFF.

This clonotype was detected many times. V is TRBV20-1 and J is TRBJ1-4; 7 bases line up with TRBD1. This CDR3 contains 14 residues. Trimming removed 3 bases from V and 7 bases from J; junction bases left unmatched: 8. Germline assignment: CDR1 DFQATT and CDR2 SNEGSKA (reference sequence). CDR3 DNA sequence: TGCAGTGCTAGTGAGGGGGCTCTGGGTGAAAAACTGTTTTTT. Translation gives CSASEGALGEKLFF.

This clonotype was seen many times. This rearrangement joins TRBV7-2 to TRBJ1-2, with a weak D call TRBD1 (5 bases). The CDR3 has 13 amino acids. The germline V gene has CDR1 SGHTA and CDR2 FQGNSA. The V end lost 4 bases, the J end lost 5 bases, and 11 bases lay between the germline ends. The CDR3 DNA is TGTGCCAGCAGCTCGCCGGGACTATATGGCTACACCTTC. Protein: CASSSPGLYGYTF.

This clonotype was picked up a small number of times. The chain links TRBV7-3 to TRBJ1-1; 9 nucleotides agree with TRBD1. Per germline, CDR1 SGHTA and CDR2 FQGTGA. Losses at the gene ends were 5 bases for V and 5 bases for J; bases not matched to a gene: 3. This CDR3 region has 13 residues. DNA of the CDR3: TGTGCCAGCAGCAGCGGACAGGGGACTGAAGCTTTCTTT. Translated: CASSSGQGTEAFF.

This clonotype was seen more than once but under ten times. The rearrangement uses TRBV12-3 or TRBV12-4 and TRBJ1-6, with TRBD1 matching 9 bases. The CDR3 is 15 amino acids. Trimming at V came to 3 bases and at J to 7 bases, leaving 4 bases not matched to a gene. CDR3 protein: CASSLTGGNNSPLHF. In nucleotides, the CDR3 is TGTGCCAGCAGTTTGACAGGGGGTAACAATTCACCCCTCCACTTT.

This clonotype has more than one count but fewer than ten. The chain is built from TRBV9 and TRBJ2-3; D is possibly TRBD1 (6 bases). Trimming took 4 bases from V and 4 from J, leaving 13 bases between them. In germline, CDR1 is SGDLS, CDR2 YYNGEE. This CDR3 spans 14 amino acids. CDR3 loop: CASSKTGYADTQYF. CDR3 bases: TGTGCCAGCAGCAAAACAGGGTACGCAGATACGCAGTATTTT.

The chain links TRBV20-1 to TRBJ1-5, with 8 bases matching TRBD1. The CDR3 spans 15 residues. The V segment lost 3 bases and the J segment 3 bases; nucleotides outside the gene matches: 7. The germline gives CDR1 DFQATT, CDR2 SNEGSKA (reference sequence). CDR3 nucleotide sequence: TGCAGTGCTAGCAGGGGGCTTAATCTCAATCAGCCCCAGCATTTT. It is translated as CSASRGLNLNQPQHF.

In its sample, this clonotype was seen a few times. This chain joins TRBV6-6 and TRBJ1-5, with D possibly matching TRBD1 (5 bases). In germline, CDR1 is MNHNY, CDR2 SVGAGI (reference sequence). The CDR3 has 14 amino acids. V lost 6 bases, J lost 4 bases, and 13 bases lay in between. The CDR3, as DNA: TGTGCCAGCAGCGCAGGGAATTGGAATCAGCCCCAGCATTTT. Translating it yields CASSAGNWNQPQHF.

This clonotype was detected many times. V gene TRBV4-1 combines with J gene TRBJ2-2, with D unclear. Between the trimmed V and J ends, which lost 0 bases and 4 bases, there was a span of 12 bases. The CDR3 extends over 16 amino acids. Germline loops: CDR1 MGHRA, CDR2 YSYEKL. The CDR3, as DNA: TGCGCCAGCAGCCAAGATGGTGGGGTCTTCACCGGGGAGCTGTTTTTT. It encodes CASSQDGGVFTGELFF.

This clonotype was recorded many times. The chain employs TRBV2 and TRBJ2-7; TRBD2 might be the D (5 bases). The CDR3 has 13 residues. Germline CDR1 and CDR2: SNHLY and FYNNEI. Trimming pared 2 bases from V and 7 bases from J, leaving 12 bases between. The CDR3 sequence: CASSENEGREQYF. The CDR3 region has the DNA TGTGCCAGCAGTGAAAACGAGGGCCGGGAGCAGTACTTC. Using reference TRBV2 and TRBJ2-7 for the parts outside the CDR3, the full variable domain is EPEVTQTPSHQVTQMGQEVILRCVPISNHLYFYWYRQILGQKVEFLVSFYNNEISEKSEIFDDQFSVERPDGSNFTLKIRSTKLEDSAMYFCASSENEGREQYFGPGTRLTVT.

This clonotype was picked up a small number of times. The chain couples TRBV7-2 to TRBJ2-6; no clear D. V dropped 9 bases and J dropped 9 bases, with 9 bases sitting between them. The CDR3 runs to 11 residues. CDR1 is SGHTA, CDR2 FQGNSA, per germline. The CDR3 DNA reads as TGTGCCAGAAGATCGGACAACGTCCTGACTTTC. This gives the protein CARRSDNVLTF. Complete variable domain (other parts from reference TRBV7-2 and TRBJ2-6): GAGVSQSPSNKVTEKGKDVELRCDPISGHTALYWYRQSLGQGLEFLIYFQGNSAPDKSGLPSDRFSAERTGGSVSTLTIQRTQQEDSAVYLCARRSDNVLTFGAGSRLTVL.

Concerning this clonotype: Its ends do not fully match the called genes, so a read error is possible. The chain uses TRBV7-7 and TRBJ2-2; either TRBD1 or TRBD2 may fit D (6 bases each). Germline CDR1 reads SSHAT; CDR2 reads FNYEAQ (reference sequence). The CDR3 is 16 amino acids. The CDR3 reads CASSLVPGAITGELFF. Here the CDR3 DNA reads TGTGCTAGCAGCTTAGTTCCGGGGGCGATCACCGGGGAGCTGTTTTTT.

The chain employs TRBV5-1 and TRBJ1-2; possible D gene TRBD1, 5 bases. The V end was cut by 4 bases, the J end by 4 bases, with 17 bases between. CDR3 length: 15 residues. The V gene's germline CDR1 is SGHRS and CDR2 YFSETQ. Here the CDR3 reads CASSPGGGDLYGYTF. DNA of the CDR3: TGCGCCAGCAGCCCGGGCGGGGGGGACCTCTATGGCTACACCTTC. The full variable domain, in which reference TRBV5-1 and TRBJ1-2 provide the parts outside the CDR3, is KAGVTQTPRYLIKTRGQQVTLSCSPISGHRSVSWYQQTPGQGLQFLFEYFSETQRNKGNFPGRFSGRQFSNSRSEMNVSTLELGDSALYLCASSPGGGDLYGYTFGSGTRLTVV.

This clonotype was seen ten or more times. J is TRBJ2-1 and V is TRBV7-3; D is tentatively TRBD1 or TRBD2 (5 bases each). The length of the CDR3 is 15 residues. Germline V CDR1 and CDR2: SGHTA, FQGTGA. Trimming left V 5 bases short and J 2 bases short, with 13 bases between. CDR3 loop: CASSLGAHPYNEQFF. CDR3 bases: TGTGCCAGCAGCCTCGGGGCCCACCCCTACAATGAGCAGTTCTTC.

This clonotype appeared a few times. Germline is not matched at one junction end, which may reflect a read error. The chain combines TRBV24-1 with TRBJ2-3, with a tentative D call TRBD1 (6 bases). This CDR3 comprises 15 residues. The germline gives CDR1 KGHDR, CDR2 SFDVKD. CDR3 nucleotides: TGTGCCACCAGTGCTTTGGACAGAAGCACAGATACGCAGTATTTT. Its protein is CATSALDRSTDTQYF.

This clonotype has at least ten counts. This chain uses TRBV5-4 with TRBJ2-1, with TRBD2 matching 11 bases. J lost 3 bases, V lost 4 bases, and 6 bases had no gene match. This CDR3 has 16 amino acids. Germline CDR1 SGHNT, CDR2 YYREEE (reference sequence). The CDR3: CASSPTSGGHYNEQFF. CDR3 DNA: TGTGCCAGCAGCCCCACTAGCGGGGGCCACTACAATGAGCAGTTCTTC.

The chain joins TRBV20-1 to TRBJ1-2; D is undetermined. Germline V lookup: CDR1 DFQATT, CDR2 SNEGSKA (reference sequence). V shed 3 bases and J shed 3 bases, with 14 bases lying between them. This CDR3 is 14 amino acids long. CDR3 sequence: CSARTRTRHYGYTF. The CDR3 region has the DNA TGCAGTGCTAGGACCCGTACTCGGCACTATGGCTACACCTTC.

This clonotype was counted ten times or more. This chain uses TRBV10-3 with TRBJ2-5, with TRBD2 matching over 9 bases. Germline loops: CDR1 ENHRY, CDR2 SYGVKD. The CDR3 totals 15 residues. V shed 6 bases and J 2 bases; nucleotides not matched to a gene: 7. This CDR3 is CAISDSGGRQETQYF. The CDR3 region has the DNA TGTGCCATCAGCGATAGCGGGGGCCGACAAGAGACCCAGTACTTC.

The chain is built from TRBV7-2 and TRBJ1-5; D not certain. Trimming cost V 3 bases and J 4 bases, with 7 bases left between them. This CDR3 is 13 amino acids long. CDR1 and CDR2 from the germline V gene are SGHTA and FQGNSA. CDR3 residues: CASSFGENQPQHF. As DNA, the CDR3 is TGTGCCAGCAGCTTCGGTGAAAATCAGCCCCAGCATTTT.

This sequence joins TRBV7-8 and TRBJ2-5; TRBD1 aligns across 10 bases. V trimming: 4 bases; J trimming: 5 bases; junction bases outside the gene matches: 10. The CDR3 length is 16 residues. Per germline, CDR1 SGHVS and CDR2 FQNEAQ. CDR3 residues: CASSSPDRGRGETQYF. The CDR3 coding sequence is TGTGCCAGCAGCTCCCCTGACAGGGGGCGCGGGGAGACCCAGTACTTC.

This clonotype occurred many times. The rearrangement joins TRBV27 to TRBJ1-2; maybe TRBD1 (6 bases). Germline CDR1 MNHEY, CDR2 SMNVEV (reference sequence). The CDR3 runs 15 residues. The V end was cut by 2 bases, the J end by 2 bases, with 12 bases between. CDR3 coding DNA: TGTGCCAGCAGTTTAGCAGCAGGGGCCAACTATGGCTACACCTTC. Translating it yields CASSLAAGANYGYTF.

In this sample, this clonotype turned up many times. The chain carries TRBV6-5 and TRBJ1-1; the D is unclear. V dropped 2 bases and J dropped 0 bases, with 4 bases sitting between them. Germline assignment: CDR1 MNHEY and CDR2 SVGAGI. CDR3 length: 13 residues. CDR3 sequence reads: CASSYRMNTEAFF. The CDR3 coding sequence is TGTGCCAGCAGTTACAGGATGAACACTGAAGCTTTCTTT.

This clonotype was found a few times. The chain combines TRBV5-1 with TRBJ2-5, with D tentatively TRBD1 or TRBD2 (6 bases each). The length of the CDR3 is 15 residues. The germline V gene has CDR1 SGHRS and CDR2 YFSETQ. Trimming left V 6 bases short and J 5 bases short, with 20 bases between. In DNA, the CDR3 is TGCGCCAGCACCCCCCGTGCCGGGGGCGAGGAGACCCAGTACTTC. It encodes CASTPRAGGEETQYF. Full variable domain (missing parts from reference TRBV5-1 and TRBJ2-5): KAGVTQTPRYLIKTRGQQVTLSCSPISGHRSVSWYQQTPGQGLQFLFEYFSETQRNKGNFPGRFSGRQFSNSRSEMNVSTLELGDSALYLCASTPRAGGEETQYFGPGTRLLVL.

Only a few counts were recorded for this clonotype. The chain combines TRBV4-1 with TRBJ1-4; no definite D call. The germline gives CDR1 MGHRA, CDR2 YSYEKL. V shed 0 bases and J shed 8 bases, with 4 bases lying between them. The CDR3 covers 12 residues. The CDR3: CASSQDWEKLFF. The CDR3 coding sequence is TGCGCCAGCAGCCAAGATTGGGAAAAACTGTTTTTT.

The chain uses TRBV20-1 and TRBJ2-1; maybe TRBD1 (5 bases). Germline lookup yields CDR1 DFQATT and CDR2 SNEGSKA (reference sequence). V was clipped by 6 bases and J by 10 bases, with 13 bases between them. The CDR3 is 11 residues long. The CDR3 coding sequence is TGCAGTGCGCAGGTGGGGCAAGAGCAGTTCTTC. This codes for CSAQVGQEQFF.

This clonotype was detected ten times or more. The chain carries TRBV12-3 or TRBV12-4 and TRBJ1-2; TRBD1 is a possible D gene (6 bases). Trimming cost V 6 bases and J 8 bases, with 19 bases left between them. This CDR3 contains 14 residues. CDR3 in DNA: TGTGCCAGCAGCCCGCGGGGGGCGGTGAGGGGCTACACCTTC. Its protein product is CASSPRGAVRGYTF.